The 3 T cell receptor beta chains given below trace back to one sample, sequenced in a study of blood T cells in healthy people across ages. Using a J-beta primer mix together with a sample-barcoded 5' primer, a second PCR was run for about 7 to 12 cycles. TCRdb processed the 5' RACE reads anew with MiXCR; each CDR3 protein has one entry. The sample has roughly 1.9 million distinct CDR3 sequences; approximately 40% are singletons. The sample taken for sequencing was blood. These receptors all come from a human donor in good health.

The chain recombines TRBV6-2 or TRBV6-3 with TRBJ2-1; possibly TRBD1 or TRBD2 for D (6 bases each). The V and J ends lost 2 bases and 0 bases respectively, with 11 bases between them. The V gene's germline CDR1 is MNHEY and CDR2 SVGEGT. The CDR3 covers 16 residues. The CDR3 loop is CASSYEGGLSYNEQFF. The CDR3 nucleotides read TGTGCCAGCAGTTACGAGGGGGGTCTCTCCTACAATGAGCAGTTCTTC.

The chain has TRBV20-1 and TRBJ2-2; TRBD1 agrees at 7 bases. The CDR3 contains 14 residues. The germline V gene encodes CDR1 DFQATT and CDR2 SNEGSKA (reference sequence). V shed 6 bases, J shed 2 bases, and the junction held 6 bases outside the gene matches. CDR3 sequence: CSATTGVNTGELFF. CDR3 DNA: TGCAGTGCAACAACAGGGGTTAACACCGGGGAGCTGTTTTTT.

Only a few counts were recorded for this clonotype. The chain recombines TRBV29-1 with TRBJ2-1, with a weak D call TRBD1 (6 bases). The CDR3 is made up of 13 amino acids. The V end lost 7 bases, the J end lost 0 bases, and 10 bases lay between the germline ends. Germline CDR1 SQVTM, CDR2 ANQGSEA. The CDR3 loop reads CSGRTVSYNEQFF. In nucleotides, the CDR3 is TGCAGCGGACGGACAGTCTCCTACAATGAGCAGTTCTTC.